The 30 T cell receptor beta chains below were found in one sample sequenced in a study of Ad26.COV2.S vaccination and SARS-CoV-2 variants (dated by TCRdb to about 2021). What the treatment or condition label conveys for this sample: around 19 received Ad26.COV2.S at low or high dose, single or two shots; several received placebo; per-sample allocation not given. Repertoires of vaccine and placebo recipients were sequenced from samples collected on day 63 after the first injection. The library came from the immunoSEQ multiplex PCR assay. As stored in TCRdb, this immuneACCESS dataset retains in-frame rearrangements with V and J assigned. A fraction of the clones does not appear; measured against another copy, unresolved V genes explain less than half of the discrepancy, and the remainder lacks a known reason. The sample contains a few hundred thousand clones, around 91% of them found a single time. Of the sample, approximately 1.9% is held by the ten largest clones.

The sample here was peripheral blood, taken in a trial of Ad26.COV2.S vaccine versus placebo. The receptors were gathered from a person between 18 and 65 years old who received the Ad26.COV2.S COVID-19 vaccine or a placebo.

The chain combines TRBV28 with TRBJ1-6; the D is unclear. V lost 5 bases, J lost 9 bases, and 11 bases lay in between. The germline V gene has CDR1 MDHEN and CDR2 SYDVKM. The CDR3 covers 13 residues. CDR3 region: CASSESVPSPLHF. The CDR3 coding sequence is TGTGCCAGCAGTGAGAGCGTGCCTTCACCCCTCCACTTT.

CDR3 coding DNA: TGCGCCAGCTCCGCTGGTAGAGCGAGCTCCTACAATGAGCAGTTCTTC. Encoded protein: CASSAGRASSYNEQFF. The rearrangement uses TRBV10-1 and TRBJ2-1; D uncertain. The CDR3 totals 16 residues. CDR1 is WNHNN and CDR2 is SYGVQD in the germline V gene (reference sequence). V was pared by 8 bases and J by 0 bases, with 17 bases between.

This clone has a handful of counts. The CDR3 DNA sequence: TGTGCCAGCAGCTTGGGGCAGGGGAGGGAAAAACTGTTTTTT. This translates into CASSLGQGREKLFF. The rearrangement uses TRBV5-5 and TRBJ1-4, with D maybe TRBD1 (6 bases). Trimming cost V 0 bases and J 8 bases, with 11 bases left between them. The CDR3 spans 14 residues. Germline lookup yields CDR1 SGHKS and CDR2 YYEKEE (reference sequence). Based on the CDR3 plus reference TRBV5-5 and TRBJ1-4, the full variable domain is DAGVTQSPTHLIKTRGQQVTLRCSPISGHKSVSWYQQVLGQGPQFIFQYYEKEERGRGNFPDRFSARQFPNYSSELNVNALLLGDSALYLCASSLGQGREKLFFGSGTQLSVL.

The CDR3 here is CARSLGRDRGHEQYF. The CDR3 region has the DNA TGTGCCAGAAGCTTGGGCCGGGACAGGGGCCACGAGCAGTACTTC. The chain employs TRBV5-3 and TRBJ2-7; 10 nucleotides agree with TRBD1. TRBV5-3 is recorded as an ORF, its role being uncertain. This CDR3 is 15 amino acids long. The J segment lost 5 bases and the V segment lost 0 bases, leaving 5 bases of the junction unmatched.

The V call is TRBV5-1, the J call TRBJ2-3; D ambiguous. V lost 6 bases and J 0 bases, leaving 14 bases between the germline ends. The CDR3 runs to 15 residues. Germline values: CDR1 SGHRS, CDR2 YFSETQ. CDR3 coding DNA: TGCGCCAGCAAGGCACCGACCGTGAGCACAGATACGCAGTATTTT. This encodes CASKAPTVSTDTQYF.

CDR3 bases: TGTGCCAGCAGCCATTCCTCAGGGGGTGAAAAACTGTTTTTT. Its protein is CASSHSSGGEKLFF. V gene TRBV11-3 combines with J gene TRBJ1-4, with 7 bases lining up with TRBD1. The CDR3 runs to 14 residues. The junction had 7 bases not matched to a gene; V was cut back by 5 bases and J by 7 bases. The germline gives CDR1 SGHNT, CDR2 YENEEA.

The CDR3 DNA follows: TGTGCCAGCACGAGAGACAGGTTCTCTGGGGCCAACGTCCTGACTTTC. This translates into CASTRDRFSGANVLTF. The rearrangement links TRBV27 to TRBJ2-6; the D gene is possibly TRBD1 (6 bases). V was shortened by 7 bases and J by 0 bases, with 13 bases between the two germline ends. Germline values: CDR1 MNHEY, CDR2 SMNVEV (reference sequence). The CDR3 runs 16 residues.

V and J are TRBV28 and TRBJ2-7; 8 bases map to TRBD1. CDR1 is MDHEN, CDR2 SYDVKM, per germline. The V gene end was trimmed by 1 base and the J gene end by 3 bases; junction bases not matched to a gene: 8. The CDR3 covers 16 residues. Here the CDR3 reads CASSLYGTGGVYEQYF. CDR3 in DNA: TGTGCCAGCAGTTTATACGGGACAGGAGGTGTCTACGAGCAGTACTTC.

The rearrangement links TRBV7-2 to TRBJ1-1, with 8 bases lining up with TRBD1. CDR3 length: 14 residues. Germline-derived CDR1 and CDR2 are SGHTA and FQGNSA. Unmatched junction bases numbered 2, after V lost 4 bases and J lost 1 base. The CDR3 DNA sequence: TGTGCCAGCAGCTCCGACAGGGGGAACACTGAAGCTTTCTTT. Its translation is CASSSDRGNTEAFF.

This clone was found a few times. This chain joins TRBV10-1 and TRBJ1-5; the D gene is possibly TRBD1 (6 bases). V was clipped by 9 bases and J by 2 bases, with 14 bases between them. This CDR3 region has 14 residues. Germline lookup yields CDR1 WNHNN and CDR2 SYGVQD (reference sequence). CDR3 in DNA: TGCGCCAGTGAACAGGGATGTGGCAATCAGCCCCAGCATTTT. The encoded protein is CASEQGCGNQPQHF.

The rearrangement uses TRBV10-2 and TRBJ2-2; the D is unclear. Germline-derived CDR1 and CDR2 are WSHSY and SAAADI. V was clipped by 7 bases and J by 5 bases, with 14 bases between them. There are 14 residues in the CDR3. CDR3: CASISMLKTGELFF. DNA for the CDR3: TGCGCCAGCATTAGCATGTTAAAAACCGGGGAGCTGTTTTTT.

V gene TRBV28 combines with J gene TRBJ1-1, with 7 bases aligning to TRBD1. Looked up from germline, CDR1 is MDHEN and CDR2 is SYDVKM. This CDR3 has 15 residues. The ends lost 6 bases at V and 7 bases at J; junction bases unmatched: 14. The CDR3 bases are TGTGCCAGCAGAATGGCAGGGGGACCGAGGGGTGAAGCTTTCTTT. Translated, it gives CASRMAGGPRGEAFF.

This clone was seen just once. V gene TRBV27 combines with J gene TRBJ1-2; the match to TRBD1 covers 8 bases. J was trimmed by 7 bases and V by 3 bases; bases with no gene match: 7. Germline CDR1 is MNHEY and CDR2 is SMNVEV (reference sequence). The CDR3 extends over 14 amino acids. This chain's CDR3 is CASSFGQGAFGYTF. In DNA, the CDR3 is TGTGCCAGCAGTTTCGGGCAGGGGGCGTTTGGCTACACCTTC.

V is TRBV4-1 and J is TRBJ1-2; the D gene is possibly TRBD1 (6 bases). Trimming took off 2 bases at V and 1 base at J, with 23 bases between the two ends. CDR1 MGHRA and CDR2 YSYEKL come from the germline V gene. The CDR3 has 19 amino acids. The CDR3 sequence is CASSQTGAGAPGSNYGYTF. The CDR3 coding sequence is TGCGCCAGCAGCCAAACCGGGGCAGGGGCCCCGGGGAGTAACTATGGCTACACCTTC.

This chain joins TRBV6-1 and TRBJ1-4; weak D call: TRBD1 (5 bases). This CDR3 spans 15 amino acids. V gave up 1 base and J gave up 8 bases, with 14 bases separating them. The V gene's germline CDR1 is MNHNS and CDR2 SASEGT. CDR3 nucleotide sequence: TGTGCCAGCAGTGAAGAGGCAGCCGGGGGGGAAAAACTGTTTTTT. Translation: CASSEEAAGGEKLFF.

The chain is built from TRBV7-2 and TRBJ2-5; no clear D. CDR1 and CDR2 (germline): SGHTA, FQGNSA. V shed 5 bases and J shed 4 bases, with 11 bases lying between them. This CDR3 contains 13 residues. DNA for the CDR3: TGTGCCAGCAGCGCCATAGTAGGAGAGACCCAGTACTTC. It codes for CASSAIVGETQYF.

CDR3 bases: TGCGCCAGCAGCCAAAGAACAGGGACGAACACCGGGGAGCTGTTTTTT. Protein: CASSQRTGTNTGELFF. The V and J genes are TRBV4-1 and TRBJ2-2, with TRBD1 as a possible D gene (6 bases). The length of the CDR3 is 16 residues. The V and J ends lost 2 bases and 0 bases respectively, with 10 bases between them. The germline CDR1 and CDR2 sequences are MGHRA and YSYEKL.

This rearrangement joins TRBV19 to TRBJ1-2, with 8 bases identical to TRBD1. This CDR3 spans 14 amino acids. The junction had 6 bases not matched to a gene; V was cut back by 4 bases and J by 5 bases. From germline, CDR1 is LNHDA and CDR2 SQIVND (reference sequence). CDR3 DNA: TGTGCCAGTAGTACTACCCGACAGGGGTATGGCTACACCTTC. Its translation is CASSTTRQGYGYTF.

The V and J genes are TRBV5-8 and TRBJ1-1; D gene unclear. The germline gives CDR1 SGHTS, CDR2 YDEGEE. Trimming stripped 1 base from V and 0 bases from J, with 13 bases between. CDR3 size: 16 residues. As DNA, the CDR3 is TGTGCCAGCAGCTTGACTCCCCGCACCTTGAACACTGAAGCTTTCTTT. Translating it yields CASSLTPRTLNTEAFF.

This clone was seen a single time. J is TRBJ2-1 and V is TRBV24-1; 9 bases are a match to TRBD2. The germline V gene has CDR1 KGHDR and CDR2 SFDVKD. The CDR3 totals 16 residues. After removal of 4 bases from V and 9 bases from J, the junction contained 12 bases not matched to a gene. The CDR3 DNA reads as TGTGCCACCAGTGACACAGCGGGAGGCAGGACTAGTGAGCAGTTCTTC. Amino acids: CATSDTAGGRTSEQFF.

The V gene is TRBV5-4, the J gene TRBJ2-5; 11 nucleotides agree with TRBD2. CDR3 length: 15 residues. From germline, CDR1 is SGHNT and CDR2 YYREEE (reference sequence). The V and J ends lost 2 bases and 5 bases, in that order; junction bases with no gene match: 5. The CDR3 DNA sequence: TGTGCCAGCAGCTTCACTAGCGGGAGTCATGAGACCCAGTACTTC. This codes for CASSFTSGSHETQYF.

About this clone: This sample includes further DNA sequences coding for the same CDR3. V gene TRBV5-1 combines with J gene TRBJ2-7; 11 positions match TRBD2. This CDR3 contains 15 residues. With V trimmed by 1 base and J by 3 bases, 3 bases remained unmatched. CDR1 and CDR2 (germline): SGHRS, YFSETQ. The CDR3 coding sequence is TGCGCCAGCAGCTTGTCTCTAGCGGGAGGCTACGAGCAGTACTTC. Translation gives CASSLSLAGGYEQYF.

The V gene is TRBV20-1, the J gene TRBJ2-5; D gene uncertain. The germline V gene has CDR1 DFQATT and CDR2 SNEGSKA (reference sequence). The CDR3 loop spans 13 amino acids. Trimming removed 3 bases at V and 2 bases at J, with 10 bases between. For the CDR3, the DNA is TGCAGTGCTAGTCCGGACGGACAAGAGACCCAGTACTTC. Its translation is CSASPDGQETQYF.

The CDR3 is CASNHRVGETQYF. The CDR3 DNA reads as TGTGCCAGTAATCACAGGGTCGGAGAGACCCAGTACTTC. This sequence joins TRBV19 and TRBJ2-5; possibly TRBD1 for D (6 bases). Germline V gene sequence: CDR1 LNHDA, CDR2 SQIVND (reference sequence). Deletions cut 7 bases from V and 4 bases from J, with 13 bases between. This CDR3 contains 13 residues.

The chain joins TRBV18 to TRBJ2-7; D may be TRBD2 (5 bases). The length of the CDR3 is 13 residues. Germline CDR1 is KGHSH and CDR2 is LQKENI. V dropped 0 bases and J dropped 5 bases, with 8 bases sitting between them. CDR3 loop: CASSPPSGDEQYF. CDR3 DNA sequence: TGTGCCAGCTCACCACCGTCCGGGGACGAGCAGTACTTC.

The chain carries TRBV19 and TRBJ2-5; a possible D gene is TRBD1 (5 bases). This CDR3 contains 18 residues. Germline values: CDR1 LNHDA, CDR2 SQIVND (reference sequence). The V end was cut by 5 bases, the J end by 3 bases, with 25 bases between. The CDR3 here is CASSSLTVPVSDEETQYF. CDR3 nucleotide sequence: TGTGCCAGTAGTTCCCTGACAGTCCCCGTTTCCGATGAAGAGACCCAGTACTTC. The full variable domain, its missing parts supplied by reference TRBV19 and TRBJ2-5, is DGGITQSPKYLFRKEGQNVTLSCEQNLNHDAMYWYRQDPGQGLRLIYYSQIVNDFQKGDIAEGYSVSREKKESFPLTVTSAQKNPTAFYLCASSSLTVPVSDEETQYFGPGTRLLVL.

The gene calls are TRBV28 and TRBJ1-6; 8 bases fit TRBD1. Looked up from germline, CDR1 is MDHEN and CDR2 is SYDVKM. V shed 5 bases and J 8 bases; nucleotides not matched to a gene: 5. CDR3 length: 14 amino acids. Written as DNA, the CDR3 is TGTGCCAGCAGTACAGGGGGTGTTGATTCACCCCTCCACTTT. Encoded protein: CASSTGGVDSPLHF. Based on the CDR3 plus reference TRBV28 and TRBJ1-6, the full variable domain is DVKVTQSSRYLVKRTGEKVFLECVQDMDHENMFWYRQDPGLGLRLIYFSYDVKMKEKGDIPEGYSVSREKKERFSLILESASTNQTSMYLCASSTGGVDSPLHFGNGTRLTVT.

The rearrangement joins TRBV6-2 or TRBV6-3 to TRBJ2-2; 7 nucleotides match TRBD2. Trimming at V came to 5 bases and at J to 5 bases, leaving 11 bases not matched to a gene. Per the germline V gene, CDR1 is MNHEY and CDR2 is SVGEGT. This CDR3 is 16 amino acids long. The CDR3 DNA follows: TGTGCCAGCAGTCCGGGGAGGGTATCATGGACCGGGGAGCTGTTTTTT. Protein: CASSPGRVSWTGELFF.

The rearrangement links TRBV29-1 to TRBJ2-3; tentative D call: TRBD1 (6 bases). The length of the CDR3 is 13 residues. V lost 3 bases to trimming and J lost 3 bases, with 10 bases between them. CDR1 SQVTM and CDR2 ANQGSEA come from the germline V gene. The CDR3 DNA reads TGCAGCGTTGATCCACAGGGAACAGATACGCAGTATTTT. Encoded protein: CSVDPQGTDTQYF.

J is TRBJ1-1 and V is TRBV6-1; D gene unclear. Germline loops: CDR1 MNHNS, CDR2 SASEGT. The V and J ends lost 2 bases and 8 bases respectively, with 12 bases between them. This CDR3 is 13 amino acids long. The CDR3 coding sequence is TGTGCCAGCAGTGAATTAGCCCCGCCGGAAGCTTTCTTT. It yields the protein CASSELAPPEAFF.